The 20 T cell receptor beta chains reported below all come from one sample, sequenced in a study of T cell responses to AZD1222 COVID-19 vaccine. TCRdb keeps only in-frame clones here, not all; method: immunoSEQ multiplex PCR. This table holds approximately 120,000 clones, approximately 87% found once. The specimen comprised peripheral blood, sampled 28 days after the second AZD1222 dose. Source of these receptors: an adult who received the AZD1222 COVID-19 vaccine.

This chain joins TRBV14 and TRBJ1-6; D is uncertain. Germline CDR1 and CDR2: SGHDN and FVKESK. Trimming removed 0 bases from V and 8 bases from J, with 17 bases in between. CDR3 size: 17 residues. CDR3 DNA sequence: TGTGCCAGCAGCCAAGATATGGGGTACGACGTGGATTCACCCCTCCACTTT. It translates to CASSQDMGYDVDSPLHF.

The chain couples TRBV9 to TRBJ1-1; 10 nucleotides agree with TRBD1. The V segment lost 4 bases and the J segment 5 bases; nucleotides outside the gene matches: 5. The CDR3 loop spans 14 amino acids. CDR1 and CDR2 from the germline V gene are SGDLS and YYNGEE. The CDR3 protein is CASSPGQGWTEAFF. The CDR3, as DNA: TGTGCCAGCAGCCCGGGACAGGGGTGGACTGAAGCTTTCTTT.

This clone was recorded a few times. J is TRBJ1-4 and V is TRBV11-3, with 10 positions matching TRBD1. CDR1 SGHNT and CDR2 YENEEA come from the germline V gene. V shed 2 bases, J shed 4 bases, and the junction held 10 bases outside the gene matches. CDR3 length equals 18 residues. The chain's CDR3 is CASSLRGQGTRGNEKLFF. The CDR3 coding sequence is TGTGCCAGCAGCTTAAGGGGACAGGGGACTAGAGGTAATGAAAAACTGTTTTTT.

V is TRBV27 and J is TRBJ2-5; D may be TRBD1 (6 bases). Trimming left V 7 bases short and J 0 bases short, with 6 bases between. CDR1 and CDR2 from the germline V gene are MNHEY and SMNVEV (reference sequence). CDR3 length equals 12 residues. CDR3 coding DNA: TGTGCCAGCAAGGGGGACCAAGAGACCCAGTACTTC. It translates to CASKGDQETQYF.

This clone was counted a single time. The chain recombines TRBV7-9 with TRBJ1-2; tentatively, D is TRBD1 (5 bases). The V end was cut by 6 bases, the J end by 4 bases, with 18 bases between. This CDR3 has 15 amino acids. Germline values: CDR1 SEHNR, CDR2 FQNEAQ (reference sequence). For the CDR3, the DNA is TGTGCCAGCAGATTACCTAGGGAGGGGTTCTATGGCTACACCTTC. Translated, it gives CASRLPREGFYGYTF.

V is TRBV7-2 and J is TRBJ1-4; 8 bases are shared with TRBD1. CDR1 is SGHTA and CDR2 is FQGNSA in the germline V gene. The CDR3 extends over 14 amino acids. V gave up 6 bases and J gave up 8 bases; unmatched junction bases: 8. CDR3 nucleotide sequence: TGTGCCAGCAGTTTTGGACAGGGACACGAAAAACTGTTTTTT. Translation gives CASSFGQGHEKLFF. Complete variable domain (other parts from reference TRBV7-2 and TRBJ1-4): GAGVSQSPSNKVTEKGKDVELRCDPISGHTALYWYRQSLGQGLEFLIYFQGNSAPDKSGLPSDRFSAERTGGSVSTLTIQRTQQEDSAVYLCASSFGQGHEKLFFGSGTQLSVL.

The rearrangement uses TRBV5-4 and TRBJ2-1; 16 nucleotides line up with TRBD2. Germline trimming cut 2 bases from V and 6 bases from J; bases unmatched to any gene: 5. The CDR3 length is 17 residues. Germline values: CDR1 SGHNT, CDR2 YYREEE (reference sequence). For the CDR3, the DNA is TGTGCCAGCAGCTTTCCGGGACTAGCGGGAGGGAGCAATGAGCAGTTCTTC. Its protein is CASSFPGLAGGSNEQFF.

The chain employs TRBV6-6 and TRBJ1-4; D gene unclear. Per the germline V gene, CDR1 is MNHNY and CDR2 is SVGAGI (reference sequence). The ends were cut back, 5 bases at V and 1 base at J, with 14 bases in the middle. The CDR3 covers 16 residues. The CDR3 nucleotides are TGTGCCAGCAGTCGTGGTGGTTTGGGAACTAATGAAAAACTGTTTTTT. Amino acids: CASSRGGLGTNEKLFF.

This clone was seen only a few times. The rearrangement uses TRBV7-6 and TRBJ2-3; 11 nucleotides match TRBD2. CDR3 size: 17 residues. Per the germline V gene, CDR1 is SGHVS and CDR2 is FNYEAQ. Losses at the gene ends were 2 bases for V and 1 base for J; bases not matched to a gene: 5. The chain's CDR3 is CASSLWVAGGRTDTQYF. The CDR3 nucleotides are TGTGCCAGCAGCTTATGGGTAGCGGGGGGGCGCACAGATACGCAGTATTTT. Full variable domain (remainder filled in from reference TRBV7-6 and TRBJ2-3): GAGVSQSPRYKVTKRGQDVALRCDPISGHVSLYWYRQALGQGPEFLTYFNYEAQQDKSGLPNDRFSAERPEGSISTLTIQRTEQRDSAMYRCASSLWVAGGRTDTQYFGPGTRLTVL.

The rearrangement links TRBV2 to TRBJ1-6, with D possibly being TRBD1 (5 bases). Germline V CDR1 and CDR2: SNHLY, FYNNEI. The CDR3 runs to 16 residues. V was cut by 7 bases and J by 8 bases, with 21 bases left in between. The CDR3 protein is CASTRRDPGSDSPLHF. CDR3 DNA sequence: TGTGCCAGCACCAGGAGGGACCCCGGCTCGGATTCACCCCTCCACTTT.

The chain carries TRBV6-2 or TRBV6-3 and TRBJ1-2; no firm D call. The V gene lost 4 bases and the J gene lost 8 bases, with 11 bases spanning the gap. The CDR3 runs to 12 residues. Germline CDR1 and CDR2: MNHEY and SVGEGT. CDR3 protein: CASSSVLGGYTF. The CDR3 DNA reads as TGTGCCAGCAGTTCAGTCTTAGGAGGCTACACCTTC.

The V and J genes are TRBV6-5 and TRBJ2-7; 10 nucleotides match TRBD2. This CDR3 has 16 residues. With 2 bases clipped from V and 0 bases from J, the junction kept 4 bases outside the gene matches. Per the germline V gene, CDR1 is MNHEY and CDR2 is SVGAGI. CDR3: CASSYSSGRSSYEQYF. DNA for the CDR3: TGTGCCAGCAGTTACAGTAGCGGGAGGAGCTCCTACGAGCAGTACTTC.

This clone came up a few times. The chain has TRBV20-1 and TRBJ2-1; D gene unclear. The CDR3 covers 10 residues. The V end lost 0 bases, the J end lost 7 bases, and 1 base lay between the germline ends. Germline-derived CDR1 and CDR2 are DFQATT and SNEGSKA (reference sequence). The CDR3 loop reads CSARENEQFF. DNA of the CDR3: TGCAGTGCTAGAGAAAATGAGCAGTTCTTC.

CDR3 sequence (DNA): TGCAGCGTTTTAAAACAGGGGGCCACTGAAGCTTTCTTT. Encoded protein: CSVLKQGATEAFF. The chain recombines TRBV29-1 with TRBJ1-1; 9 nucleotides align to TRBD1. Unmatched junction bases numbered 5, after V lost 5 bases and J lost 4 bases. The CDR3 runs 13 residues. Germline V CDR1 and CDR2: SQVTM, ANQGSEA.

V gene TRBV7-9 combines with J gene TRBJ1-6, with D maybe TRBD1 (5 bases). The V gene's germline CDR1 is SEHNR and CDR2 FQNEAQ (reference sequence). CDR3 length: 15 residues. Trimming took 0 bases from V and 7 from J, leaving 10 bases between them. CDR3 residues: CASSLASGVNSPLHF. CDR3 nucleotide sequence: TGTGCCAGCAGCTTAGCCTCGGGGGTCAATTCACCCCTCCACTTT. Together with reference TRBV7-9 and TRBJ1-6, the CDR3 gives the full variable domain: DTGVSQNPRHKITKRGQNVTFRCDPISEHNRLYWYRQTLGQGPEFLTYFQNEAQLEKSRLLSDRFSAERPKGSFSTLEIQRTEQGDSAMYLCASSLASGVNSPLHFGNGTRLTVT.

The V and J genes are TRBV5-1 and TRBJ1-3; possibly TRBD1 for D (6 bases). Germline-derived CDR1 and CDR2 are SGHRS and YFSETQ. There are 13 residues in the CDR3. With 4 bases removed from V and 4 bases from J, the gap between germline ends came to 9 bases. CDR3 amino acids: CASSADRGNTIYF. The CDR3 DNA reads as TGCGCCAGCAGCGCCGACAGGGGAAACACCATATATTTT.

This clone was seen a few times. This chain uses TRBV28 with TRBJ1-3; 9 nucleotides match TRBD1. The J segment lost 0 bases and the V segment lost 7 bases, leaving 16 bases of the junction unmatched. This CDR3 region has 19 residues. From germline, CDR1 is MDHEN and CDR2 SYDVKM. CDR3 protein: CASTPGGQGDQGSGNTIYF. DNA of the CDR3: TGTGCCAGCACCCCCGGGGGACAGGGCGACCAGGGCTCTGGAAACACCATATATTTT.

V and J are TRBV2 and TRBJ1-5, with unresolved D. In germline, CDR1 is SNHLY, CDR2 FYNNEI. The ends were cut back, 2 bases at V and 0 bases at J, with 5 bases in the middle. The CDR3 sequence is 14 residues long. The CDR3 here is CASSELDSNQPQHF. The CDR3 nucleotides read TGTGCCAGCAGTGAATTAGATAGCAATCAGCCCCAGCATTTT.

The chain couples TRBV7-9 to TRBJ1-4; possibly TRBD1 for D (5 bases). Germline assignment: CDR1 SEHNR and CDR2 FQNEAQ (reference sequence). The CDR3 is 14 amino acids. Trimming stripped 5 bases from V and 8 bases from J, with 15 bases between. The chain's CDR3 is CASSDTAQGEKLFF. In DNA form, the CDR3 reads TGTGCCAGCAGCGATACTGCCCAGGGAGAAAAACTGTTTTTT.

The gene calls are TRBV3-1 (or the pseudogene TRBV3-2) and TRBJ1-1; no definite D call. Trimming pared 6 bases from V and 8 bases from J, leaving 13 bases between. Germline CDR1 LGHDT, CDR2 YNNKEL (reference sequence). The CDR3 spans 12 residues. CDR3 loop: CASRTYSSEAFF. CDR3 sequence (DNA): TGTGCCAGCAGGACGTACTCTTCCGAAGCTTTCTTT.